The clone carrying this TCR beta chain occurred many times. What it recognizes is unknown. TCRdb re-analysed the RT-PCR reads in MiXCR, keeping a single row per CDR3 protein. The sample lists around 500,000 distinct CDR3 sequences, roughly 9.7% occurring once. Deletions cut 1 base from V and 9 bases from J, with 11 bases between. The CDR3 is made up of 13 amino acids. From germline, CDR1 is LGHNA and CDR2 YSLEER. This sample was taken from a study of response to subunit inactivated influenza vaccine. The study, taken as a whole, reports: The authors offered the suggestion that each seasonal influenza vaccination recruits few new T cells.

The V call is TRBV4-3, the J call TRBJ2-3; D might be TRBD2 (5 bases). Sequenced material: PBMCs from blood, taken 45 days after vaccination. This TCR was sampled from a man aged 50-60 years who received an inactivated influenza vaccine. Written as DNA, the CDR3 is TGCGCCAGCAGCCAAGTGGCGGGTAGCACGCAGTATTTT. Translation: CASSQVAGSTQYF.